This section outlines one T cell receptor (beta chain) sequence together with its context. The antigen is undetermined. This record belongs to a study of monozygotic twins with inflammatory bowel disease. The CDR3 loop spans 17 amino acids. Germline CDR1 MGHRA, CDR2 YSYEKL. TCRdb reanalyzed the 5' RACE reads and collapses them to one entry per CDR3 protein, without DNA. The listing records 200,000 to 250,000 distinct CDR3 sequences. Findings and limits, study-wide: Twins classed as concordant or discordant showed no difference in repertoire similarity, possibly from limited power.

The chain uses TRBV4-1 and TRBJ1-5. The source is a human donor with ulcerative colitis or Crohn's disease, or a healthy co-twin of an affected twin (not recorded which). The sample taken for sequencing was blood. The CDR3 is CASSQDGSGGRNQPQHF.